This passage covers 22 T cell receptor beta chains from one sample sequenced in a study of read filtering for tumor transcriptome and immune sequencing. Molecular barcoded adaptors covering alpha/delta and beta/gamma chains were used on about 0.4 ug RNA. TCRdb re-called the reads through MiXCR, storing one row per CDR3 protein. The repertoire holds 94,000 or so distinct CDR3 sequences, over 9% seen once, with under 15% in the top ten. Material: a population of CD138-negative cells sorted from bone marrow. The source is a donor aged 40 or older with multiple myeloma.

There are a few counts of this clonotype. A much larger clone is a single base away; this may be a read error. The chain recombines TRBV2 with TRBJ1-1; no clear D. The CDR3 runs to 14 residues. Germline CDR1 is SNHLY and CDR2 is FYNNEI. CDR3 region: CASSQTVPNAEAFF. The CDR3 nucleotides read TGTGCCAGCAGCCAGACCGTTCCGAACGCTGAAGCTTTCTTT.

This clonotype was found many times. The junction does not match germline at one end; this may be a read error. The chain links TRBV27 to TRBJ2-1, with TRBD2 identical over 7 bases. The CDR3 loop spans 18 amino acids. Germline CDR1 reads MNHEY; CDR2 reads SMNVEV (reference sequence). CDR3: CASSLQKNSGLSYNEQFF. The CDR3 bases are TGTGCCAGCAGTTTACAGAAAAATAGCGGGCTCTCCTATAATGAGCAGTTCTTC.

This clonotype was observed at least ten times. The chain links TRBV28 to TRBJ2-5, with D hard to call. Trimming shortened V by 5 bases and J by 4 bases, and 11 bases separated the two germline ends. The length of the CDR3 is 13 residues. Germline loops: CDR1 MDHEN, CDR2 SYDVKM. The CDR3 region has the DNA TGTGCCAGCAGTGGGTTGAAGCGAGAGACCCAGTACTTC. Translated: CASSGLKRETQYF.

This clonotype was seen repeatedly, ten times or more. The chain links TRBV7-3 to TRBJ2-1, with TRBD2 matching over 13 bases. CDR1 is SGHTA, CDR2 FQGTGA, per germline. The CDR3 totals 14 residues. Trimming removed 3 bases from V and 15 bases from J; junction bases left unmatched: 8. The DNA of the CDR3 is TGTGCCAGCAGCTTGTGGACTAGCGGGAGAACTCTGTTCTTC. This translates into CASSLWTSGRTLFF. Combining the CDR3 with reference TRBV7-3 and TRBJ2-1 gives the whole variable domain GAGVSQTPSNKVTEKGKYVELRCDPISGHTALYWYRQSLGQGPEFLIYFQGTGAADDSGLPNDRFFAVRPEGSVSTLKIQRTERGDSAVYLCASSLWTSGRTLFFGPGTRLTVL.

On this clonotype: Since a much larger clone is just one base distant, this may be a read error. The V and J genes are TRBV19 and TRBJ1-5, with 8 bases lining up with TRBD1. The last part of the DNA fits TRBJ2-3 better; the J call may be wrong. CDR3 length equals 15 residues. From germline, CDR1 is LNHDA and CDR2 SQIVND (reference sequence). The CDR3 DNA is TGTGCCAGTAGTAAGAGCGGACAGGGAAATCAGCCCCAGTATTTT. It is translated as CASSKSGQGNQPQYF.

This clonotype was seen repeatedly, ten times or more. The chain employs TRBV6-2 or TRBV6-3 and TRBJ1-5; D perhaps matches TRBD1 (5 bases). CDR1 is MNHEY and CDR2 is SVGEGT in the germline V gene. CDR3 length: 15 amino acids. V was pared by 2 bases and J by 7 bases, with 15 bases between. CDR3 DNA: TGTGCCAGCAGTTACGATGACAGTAAGGGCCAGCCCCAGCATTTT. Its translation: CASSYDDSKGQPQHF.

V is TRBV5-1 and J is TRBJ2-7; no clear D. This CDR3 has 11 amino acids. V lost 4 bases and J 3 bases, leaving 5 bases between the germline ends. In germline, CDR1 is SGHRS, CDR2 YFSETQ. The CDR3 loop reads CASSLVYEQYF. The CDR3 DNA reads as TGCGCCAGCAGCCTTGTCTACGAGCAGTACTTC.

This clonotype has just a few counts. The germline gene is not matched at one end of the junction; a read error may be the cause. The rearrangement uses TRBV12-3 or TRBV12-4 and TRBJ2-1; 7 bases agree with TRBD2. The CDR3 covers 16 residues. For the CDR3, the DNA is TGTGCCAGCGGTTTCTACCCGGGAGGCCTCTACAATGAGCAGTTCTTC. Residues: CASGFYPGGLYNEQFF.

In its sample, this clonotype was seen many times. CDR3 residues: CASSIDRANGYTF. CDR3 in DNA: TGTGCCAGTAGTATCGACAGGGCGAATGGCTACACCTTC. The gene calls are TRBV19 and TRBJ1-2; 7 nucleotides agree with TRBD1. V gave up 3 bases and J gave up 6 bases; unmatched junction bases: 4. Germline V gives CDR1 LNHDA, CDR2 SQIVND (reference sequence). CDR3 size: 13 residues.

In the case of this clonotype: Since a much larger clone is just one base distant, this may be a read error. This chain joins TRBV5-1 and TRBJ2-7; D is ambiguous. V was clipped by 5 bases and J by 2 bases, with 8 bases between them. The CDR3 runs 12 residues. Germline V gene lookup returns CDR1 SGHRS and CDR2 YFSETQ. CDR3 in amino acids: CASSETPYEQYF. The DNA of the CDR3 is TGCGCCAGCAGTGAAACACCCTACGAGCAGTACTTC.

This clonotype came up many times. V and J are TRBV20-1 and TRBJ1-2, with D unclear. CDR1 and CDR2 (germline): DFQATT, SNEGSKA (reference sequence). This CDR3 contains 14 residues. V was trimmed by 1 base and J by 0 bases, leaving 9 bases between them. CDR3: CSARAGSPNYGYTF. The CDR3 region has the DNA TGCAGTGCTAGAGCGGGCAGCCCTAACTATGGCTACACCTTC.

This clonotype appeared many times. V is TRBV5-1 and J is TRBJ2-1; no reliable D call. Trimming took 4 bases from V and 4 from J, leaving 12 bases between them. The CDR3 is made up of 14 amino acids. CDR1 SGHRS and CDR2 YFSETQ come from the germline V gene. The CDR3 DNA follows: TGCGCCAGCAGCGACGACTCGAGATACAATGAGCAGTTCTTC. This encodes CASSDDSRYNEQFF.

This clonotype showed up many times. The chain carries TRBV28 and TRBJ2-1, with TRBD2 identical over 7 bases. Trimming at V came to 5 bases and at J to 2 bases, leaving 3 bases not matched to a gene. Germline V gives CDR1 MDHEN, CDR2 SYDVKM. This CDR3 has 14 amino acids. CDR3 in amino acids: CASSTGLTYNEQFF. The CDR3 DNA reads TGTGCCAGCAGTACGGGACTAACCTACAATGAGCAGTTCTTC.

This clonotype was seen many times. This chain links TRBV7-2 with TRBJ2-3; 12 positions agree with TRBD2. The CDR3 is 17 residues long. Germline CDR1 and CDR2: SGHTA and FQGNSA. V lost 1 base and J lost 0; bases outside the gene matches: 2. The DNA for the CDR3 is TGTGCCAGCAGCTTAGTCGGGACTAGCGGGAGCACAGATACGCAGTATTTT. Translated: CASSLVGTSGSTDTQYF.

This clonotype has ten or more counts. The rearrangement uses TRBV20-1 and TRBJ2-7; tentatively, D is TRBD2 (5 bases). Trimming pared 0 bases from V and 0 bases from J, leaving 12 bases between. Germline V CDR1 and CDR2: DFQATT, SNEGSKA (reference sequence). This CDR3 has 15 amino acids. The CDR3 spells CSARDARVPSYEQYF. The CDR3 coding sequence is TGCAGTGCTAGAGATGCGCGGGTCCCCTCCTACGAGCAGTACTTC.

This clonotype was found many times. V and J are TRBV29-1 and TRBJ2-3; 8 bases fit TRBD1. Germline V gene sequence: CDR1 SQVTM, CDR2 ANQGSEA. Losses at the gene ends were 6 bases for V and 6 bases for J; bases not matched to a gene: 5. The CDR3 extends over 12 amino acids. The CDR3 here is CSVGQGLDTQYF. The CDR3 nucleotides are TGCAGCGTCGGACAGGGACTGGATACGCAGTATTTT.

The sample holds many counts of this clonotype. This sequence joins TRBV5-1 and TRBJ2-5; D may be TRBD1 or TRBD2 (5 bases each). The germline CDR1 and CDR2 sequences are SGHRS and YFSETQ. V dropped 0 bases and J dropped 4 bases, with 13 bases sitting between them. This CDR3 is 15 amino acids long. The CDR3, as DNA: TGCGCCAGCAGCTTGGCCCCTCCGGGGCGAGAGACCCAGTACTTC. Amino acid sequence: CASSLAPPGRETQYF.

There are many counts of this clonotype. This rearrangement joins TRBV12-3 or TRBV12-4 to TRBJ2-1; 8 positions agree with TRBD1. There are 15 residues in the CDR3. V was clipped by 5 bases and J by 2 bases; unmatched bases: 5. The CDR3 loop reads CASSLDRGAYNEQFF. The CDR3 DNA is TGTGCCAGCAGTCTCGACAGGGGAGCCTACAATGAGCAGTTCTTC.

The gene calls are TRBV14 and TRBJ2-7; 8 positions agree with TRBD1. CDR3 length: 16 residues. Germline CDR1 and CDR2: SGHDN and FVKESK. Losses at the gene ends were 1 base for V and 6 bases for J; bases not matched to a gene: 11. The CDR3 here is CASSQAPRQGPGEQYF. The CDR3 nucleotides are TGTGCCAGCAGCCAAGCACCCCGACAGGGGCCTGGCGAGCAGTACTTC.

This clonotype was seen a few times. The chain is built from TRBV5-1 and TRBJ2-1; TRBD1 matches 10 bases. The ends lost 5 bases at V and 0 bases at J; junction bases unmatched: 5. The CDR3 runs to 16 residues. CDR1 is SGHRS and CDR2 is YFSETQ in the germline V gene. The CDR3 here is CASRTGTGDSYNEQFF. DNA for the CDR3: TGCGCCAGCAGAACAGGGACAGGGGACTCCTACAATGAGCAGTTCTTC.

This clonotype was detected only a few times. The V and J genes are TRBV7-6 and TRBJ2-3; 7 bases are shared with TRBD1. The CDR3 is made up of 16 amino acids. Germline V gene lookup returns CDR1 SGHVS and CDR2 FNYEAQ. Unmatched junction bases numbered 15, after V lost 5 bases and J lost 7 bases. CDR3 coding DNA: TGTGCCAGCAGCCTTGAGGGACAGTTTGAACCGCATACGCAGTATTTT. This sequence encodes CASSLEGQFEPHTQYF.

On this clonotype: A much larger clone is a single base away; this may be a read error. This chain links TRBV24-1 with TRBJ2-3; D may be TRBD2 (6 bases). The CDR3 contains 12 residues. Germline assignment: CDR1 KGHDR and CDR2 SFDVKD. The CDR3 bases are TGTGCCACCAGTGACAGACTAGATACGCGGTATTTT. Protein: CATSDRLDTRYF.